This is a list of T cell receptor beta chains from one sample in a study of cytomegalovirus exposure and HLA in healthy donors. Clones were read by immunoSEQ multiplex PCR, and TCRdb kept only the in-frame ones, dropping some. The data show about 52,000 clones, 72% seen once. Sequencing was carried out using PBMCs. All receptors come from a woman aged 45-65 years in good health and CMV-seronegative. Both conserved end residues are part of each CDR3. Fields, in order: V gene, J gene, D gene, clone size, CDR3 protein, CDR3 DNA. D genes are given only for firm matches. Size is stated for part of the rows, as once, few or many counts, or as a class when the clone is expanded.

>TRBV5-1|TRBJ2-2|TRBD2|few
CASTGTSGALGELFF
TGCGCCAGCACCGGGACTAGCGGGGCCTTGGGGGAGCTGTTTTTT
>TRBV6-1|TRBJ2-3|-|-
CASKRVWDTDTQYF
TGTGCCAGCAAGAGGGTATGGGACACAGATACGCAGTATTTT
>TRBV6-4|TRBJ1-5|-|-
CASSERRPRENQPQHF
TGTGCCAGCAGTGAGAGGAGGCCTAGGGAAAATCAGCCCCAGCATTTT
>TRBV7-3|TRBJ2-3|TRBD1|-
CASSWLTTGDTQYF
TGTGCCAGCAGCTGGCTGACGACAGGGGATACGCAGTATTTT
>TRBV6-5|TRBJ2-3|-|-
CASSYEISGTDTQYF
TGTGCCAGCAGTTACGAGATCAGCGGCACAGATACGCAGTATTTT
>TRBV9|TRBJ1-6|TRBD1|-
CASSSRDSRDNSPLHF
TGTGCCAGCAGCTCCCGGGACAGTAGAGATAATTCACCCCTCCACTTT
>TRBV27|TRBJ2-1|TRBD2|few
CASSPSGNYNEQFF
TGTGCCAGCAGTCCTAGCGGGAATTACAATGAGCAGTTCTTC
>TRBV7-6|TRBJ2-3|-|-
CASSSTGRNTQYF
TGTGCCAGCAGCTCTACAGGACGGAATACGCAGTATTTT
>TRBV7-7|TRBJ2-1|TRBD2|-
CASSLSSGGTEQFF
TGTGCCAGCAGCTTATCTAGCGGGGGGACTGAGCAGTTCTTC
>TRBV4-2|TRBJ2-1|TRBD2|-
CASSQDPSGGITRSYNEQFF
TGTGCCAGCAGCCAAGATCCTAGCGGGGGGATTACTCGGTCCTACAATGAGCAGTTCTTC
>TRBV4-1|TRBJ2-1|-|-
CASSGRDEQFF
TGCGCCAGCAGCGGGCGGGATGAGCAGTTCTTC
>TRBV5-1|TRBJ1-6|-|-
CASSLQEGLGGSPLHF
TGCGCCAGCAGCTTGCAAGAGGGTTTAGGGGGTTCACCCCTCCACTTT
>TRBV10-1|TRBJ2-4|-|few
CAIKLRDIQYF
TGCGCCATCAAGCTCCGGGACATTCAGTACTTC
>TRBV9|TRBJ2-5|TRBD2|-
CASSVGLAGDQETQYF
TGTGCCAGCAGCGTCGGACTAGCGGGGGATCAAGAGACCCAGTACTTC
>TRBV27|TRBJ2-3|TRBD2|-
CASSLGTSGVLTDTQYF
TGTGCCAGCAGTCTAGGGACTAGCGGCGTGCTCACAGATACGCAGTATTTT
>TRBV4-2|TRBJ1-1|-|-
CASSQAQNTEAFF
TGTGCCAGCAGCCAAGCACAAAACACTGAAGCTTTCTTT
>TRBV2|TRBJ1-2|-|-
CASRRQGHGYGYTF
TGTGCCAGCAGGAGGCAGGGGCATGGCTATGGCTACACCTTC
>TRBV6-5|TRBJ1-4|-|-
CASSRLDPEKLLF
TGTGCCAGCAGTCGACTCGATCCGGAAAAACTGCTTTTT
>TRBV28|TRBJ2-1|-|-
CASSLSDRGLGEQFF
TGTGCCAGCAGTTTAAGTGACAGAGGTCTCGGTGAGCAGTTCTTC
>TRBV7-9|TRBJ2-4|TRBD1|once
CASSHQGVKNIQYF
TGTGCCAGCAGCCATCAGGGGGTCAAAAACATTCAGTACTTC
>TRBV4-3|TRBJ1-2|-|-
CASSQDYTGTFNYGYTF
TGCGCCAGCAGCCAAGATTATACAGGGACCTTTAACTATGGCTACACCTTC
>TRBV27|TRBJ2-2|-|-
CASSFGRVAGELFF
TGTGCCAGCAGTTTCGGCAGGGTCGCCGGGGAGCTGTTTTTT
>TRBV5-6|TRBJ2-1|-|-
CASSLEGGWTYNEQFF
TGTGCCAGCAGCTTGGAGGGGGGGTGGACCTACAATGAGCAGTTCTTC
>TRBV19|TRBJ1-5|-|-
CASRIQGSANQPQHF
TGTGCCAGTAGGATCCAGGGGTCAGCTAATCAGCCCCAGCATTTT
>TRBV5-8|TRBJ2-5|-|-
CASSFLGAQYF
TGTGCCAGCAGCTTCCTAGGGGCCCAGTACTTC
>TRBV7-2|TRBJ2-3|-|once
CASSSSGGARTDTQYF
TGTGCCAGCAGCTCTAGTGGGGGGGCTCGGACAGATACGCAGTATTTT
>TRBV5-1|TRBJ2-7|-|-
CASSLGSDWSSYEQYF
TGCGCCAGCAGCTTGGGCTCGGACTGGAGCTCCTACGAGCAGTACTTC
>TRBV5-1|TRBJ2-3|TRBD1|-
CASSLATGATDTQYF
TGCGCCAGCAGCTTGGCTACAGGGGCTACAGATACGCAGTATTTT
>TRBV6-1|TRBJ1-5|-|few
CASTPRGGRNQPQHF
TGTGCCAGCACTCCAAGGGGGGGCAGGAATCAGCCCCAGCATTTT
>TRBV2|TRBJ1-1|-|few
CASSGSTVGTEAFF
TGTGCCAGCAGTGGATCGACAGTAGGGACTGAAGCTTTCTTT
>TRBV28|TRBJ1-1|TRBD1|-
CASSLLGQGRPEAFF
TGTGCCAGCAGTTTACTCGGACAGGGGAGGCCTGAAGCTTTCTTT
>TRBV28|TRBJ1-2|-|-
CASSPIGGGYGYTF
TGTGCCAGCAGCCCTATTGGGGGCGGCTATGGCTACACCTTC
>TRBV5-1|TRBJ2-5|TRBD1|-
CASHSGTGTETQYF
TGCGCCAGCCATTCCGGGACAGGGACCGAGACCCAGTACTTC
>TRBV19|TRBJ2-3|-|-
CASRKRLVGNTDTQYF
TGTGCCAGTAGAAAGCGACTAGTTGGGAACACAGATACGCAGTATTTT
>TRBV11-2|TRBJ2-3|TRBD2|few
CASSQPSLLAGDWDTQYF
TGTGCCAGCAGCCAACCCTCCCTTCTAGCGGGAGATTGGGATACGCAGTATTTT
>TRBV28|TRBJ1-5|-|-
CASSFGRAPQHF
TGTGCCAGCAGTTTCGGGCGGGCGCCCCAGCATTTT
>TRBV7-2|TRBJ1-2|-|-
CASTESGRANYGYTF
TGTGCCAGCACCGAGTCGGGCAGGGCAAACTATGGCTACACCTTC
>TRBV28|TRBJ2-3|-|few
CASGLGHTDTQYF
TGTGCCAGCGGCTTGGGCCACACAGATACGCAGTATTTT
>TRBV19|TRBJ1-1|-|-
CASTGYTEAFF
TGTGCCAGTACAGGGTACACTGAAGCTTTCTTT
>TRBV11-2|TRBJ1-1|-|-
CASSFPGALNTEAFF
TGTGCCAGCAGCTTCCCAGGGGCTCTGAACACTGAAGCTTTCTTT
>TRBV2|TRBJ2-5|TRBD2|few
CASNLRGGLETQYF
TGTGCCAGCAATCTGCGGGGGGGCCTTGAGACCCAGTACTTC
>TRBV2|TRBJ2-3|TRBD1|few
CASSQGDTDTQYF
TGTGCCAGCAGTCAGGGGGACACAGATACGCAGTATTTT
>TRBV28|TRBJ1-2|TRBD1|-
CAVARQGVYGYTF
TGTGCCGTCGCTAGACAGGGGGTGTATGGCTACACCTTC
>TRBV2|TRBJ1-6|TRBD1|once
CASSLGQGASSPLHF
TGTGCCAGCAGCTTGGGACAGGGGGCGAGTTCACCCCTCCACTTT
>TRBV7-9|TRBJ2-6|-|-
CASSKPGSGANVLTF
TGTGCCAGCAGCAAACCGGGGTCTGGGGCCAACGTCCTGACTTTC
>TRBV30|TRBJ1-2|TRBD1|-
CAWTGQGAGGYTF
TGTGCCTGGACGGGACAGGGGGCTGGAGGCTACACCTTC
>TRBV28|TRBJ1-5|-|-
CASSQASSNQPQHF
TGTGCCAGCAGTCAGGCGAGTAGCAATCAGCCCCAGCATTTT
>TRBV7-2|TRBJ2-5|TRBD2|-
CASSPPGGARTQYF
TGTGCCAGCAGCCCCCCGGGAGGGGCCCGGACCCAGTACTTC
>TRBV9|TRBJ2-7|-|few
CASSPHAGNEQYF
TGTGCCAGCAGCCCCCACGCGGGGAACGAGCAGTACTTC
>TRBV7-2|TRBJ1-3|-|few
CASSLSQGSGNTIYF
TGTGCCAGCAGCTTATCGCAGGGGTCTGGAAACACCATATATTTT
>TRBV2|TRBJ2-1|-|few
CASSETAQILFF
TGTGCCAGCAGTGAAACAGCTCAGATCTTGTTCTTC
>TRBV9|TRBJ2-3|TRBD2|-
CASSALAGSETDTQYF
TGTGCCAGCAGCGCTCTAGCGGGAAGTGAGACAGATACGCAGTATTTT
>TRBV10-3|TRBJ2-1|TRBD2|-
CAIRLAANEQFF
TGTGCCATCAGGCTAGCGGCCAATGAGCAGTTCTTC
>TRBV16|TRBJ1-4|-|-
CASSRSGTSNEKLFF
TGTGCCAGCAGCCGATCCGGGACATCTAATGAAAAACTGTTTTTT
>TRBV10-1|TRBJ2-3|TRBD2|-
CASSEGGLAGAAQYF
TGCGCCAGCAGTGAGGGGGGACTAGCGGGAGCTGCGCAGTATTTT
>TRBV28|TRBJ1-1|-|-
CASRVPAEAFF
TGTGCCAGCAGGGTTCCGGCTGAAGCTTTCTTT
>TRBV6-1|TRBJ1-5|-|-
CASSELQGSRQSQHF
TGTGCCAGCAGTGAACTACAGGGTAGTAGACAGTCCCAGCATTTT